This is a list of T cell receptor beta chains from one sample in a study of graft-versus-host responses after intestinal transplantation. Sequenced by immunoSEQ multiplex PCR; TCRdb stores in-frame clones only, minus some. Among 100,000 to 110,000 clones listed, roughly 84% were seen once. These receptors' antigens are unknown. The sample here was unstimulated CD4+ T cells sorted from spleen or lymph node cells, taken before transplant. Every receptor here comes from a human donor who was the organ donor for an intestinal transplant. Both conserved end residues are part of each CDR3. D genes are given only for firm matches. Size tells how often a clone was seen (once, few, many) or the class of an expanded clone, and some rows leave it out.

J gene,CDR3 length,D gene,V gene,clone size,CDR3 protein,CDR3 DNA
TRBJ2-3,13,-,TRBV16,-,CASSQSGEGGQYF,TGTGCCAGCAGCCAATCGGGCGAAGGTGGGCAGTATTTT
TRBJ1-2,15,-,TRBV5-4,-,CASSPGTPINYGYTF,TGTGCCAGCAGCCCTGGGACACCTATCAACTATGGCTACACCTTC
TRBJ2-3,16,TRBD2,TRBV19,-,CASSMTTRGGIDTQYF,TGTGCCAGTAGTATGACAACGCGGGGGGGCATAGATACGCAGTATTTT
TRBJ1-4,16,-,TRBV6-5,-,CASSYSTYGDNEKLFF,TGTGCCAGCAGTTACTCGACATACGGGGATAATGAAAAACTGTTTTTT
TRBJ2-5,14,-,TRBV27,-,CASKRLGQQETQYF,TGTGCCAGCAAGAGACTTGGACAGCAAGAGACCCAGTACTTC
TRBJ2-3,17,TRBD2,TRBV4-2,-,CASSLTSGGWGTDTQYF,TGTGCCAGCAGCCTAACTAGCGGGGGGTGGGGCACAGATACGCAGTATTTT
TRBJ1-2,13,-,TRBV5-6,once,CASSGGGGYGYTF,TGTGCCAGCAGCGGGGGGGGCGGGTATGGCTACACCTTC
TRBJ1-1,17,-,TRBV10-3,-,CAISPFGGQVMNTEAFF,TGTGCCATCAGTCCCTTCGGGGGACAAGTAATGAACACTGAAGCTTTCTTT
TRBJ2-7,15,TRBD2,TRBV5-1,few,CASSQSGGVSYEQYF,TGCGCCAGCAGCCAGAGCGGGGGGGTCTCCTACGAGCAGTACTTC
TRBJ2-2,12,-,TRBV5-1,once,CASSLGAGELFF,TGCGCCAGCAGCTTGGGGGCCGGGGAGCTGTTTTTT
TRBJ2-1,14,-,TRBV19,few,CASSIKGTFNEQFF,TGTGCCAGTAGTATTAAGGGAACGTTCAATGAGCAGTTCTTC
TRBJ1-6,17,-,TRBV19,once,CASSIRGALAYNSPLHF,TGTGCCAGTAGTATTAGGGGGGCACTGGCGTATAATTCACCCCTCCACTTT
TRBJ2-3,15,-,TRBV9,-,CASSPGGLYTDTQYF,TGTGCCAGCAGCCCCGGGGGTCTCTACACAGATACGCAGTATTTT
TRBJ2-1,15,-,TRBV5-4,-,CASSLDRANYNEQFF,TGTGCCAGCAGCTTGGACCGGGCCAACTACAATGAGCAGTTCTTC
TRBJ2-2,18,-,TRBV27,-,CASSLSVSSGTSTGELFF,TGTGCCAGCAGTTTATCGGTATCATCCGGGACATCCACCGGGGAGCTGTTTTTT
TRBJ1-6,16,-,TRBV4-1,-,CASSQERTALNSPLHF,TGCGCCAGCAGCCAAGAGAGGACAGCTCTTAATTCACCCCTCCACTTT
TRBJ2-3,16,TRBD2,TRBV9,-,CASSPRVSGGAGTQYF,TGTGCCAGCAGCCCAAGGGTTAGCGGGGGGGCCGGTACGCAGTATTTT